The clone carrying this TCR beta chain was detected a few times. Its specificity is not known. The sample comes from a study of vaccination and CD4 T cells after COVID-19. Study results and caveats: Median SARS-CoV-2-reactive clonotypes rose from approximately 23 to 38, not significantly.

Treatment reported: roughly ten-day PBMC culture with coronavirus spike peptide pools or control peptides (ViraFEST assay). Prior to the COVID-19 pandemic (2011-2018), the unexposed donor's CD4+ T cells were collected. Culture of 1.5 million to 2 million PBMCs per well took place with around 10 IU/ml IL-2 and 10 ug/ml peptide pools. Cultured CD4+ T cell DNA underwent sequencing with the Oncomine TCR Beta short-read assay. It was from cultured CD4+ T cells that genomic DNA was extracted. MiXCR, applied by TCRdb to the PCR reads, yields one record per CDR3 protein. There are 7,000 to 7,500 distinct CDR3 sequences in the sample; about 30% occur only once, and over 25% lies in the top ten. Germline-derived CDR1 and CDR2 are SGHVS and FNYEAQ. This CDR3 spans 16 amino acids. V was pared by 1 base and J by 5 bases, with 9 bases of the junction left unmatched.

The sample taken for sequencing was CD4+ T cells from blood, cultured in vitro. The rearrangement uses TRBV7-6 and TRBJ2-5, with 8 nucleotides matching TRBD1. This clonotype originated in a human donor in good health. The CDR3 DNA reads as TGTGCCAGCAGCTTAGGTGCAGGGGGCGCTTCGGAGACCCAGTACTTC. It encodes CASSLGAGGASETQYF.